This TCR beta chain derives from a study of blood T cell repertoires in COVID-19. Study context: PBMCs, B-cell-depleted T cells, or T cells were the source of the cDNA or gDNA that made up the material.

The method was immunoSEQ multiplex PCR; TCRdb's version includes in-frame clones alone and lacks a portion of them. The sample has 140,000 or so clones; just under 85% are singletons. The participants were between roughly 18 and 89 years old and came from roughly 25 US areas. Researchers sorted participants into cohorts using their self-reported clinical history. Two negative PCRs, clearance, or symptom resolution had been documented for recovered Cohort 3 donors. Per the germline V gene, CDR1 is MGHRA and CDR2 is YSYEKL. V dropped 1 base and J dropped 2; count of bases not matched to a gene: 5. The CDR3 has 16 residues.

The chain recombines TRBV4-1 with TRBJ1-3; 7 nucleotides line up with TRBD1. This receptor was taken from a man aged 50 to 59 who had recovered from COVID-19. Sequenced sample: PBMCs or T cells enriched from blood (not recorded which). The CDR3 DNA reads as TGCGCCAGCAGCCAAGCGTCCGGGACAGCTGGAAACACCATATATTTT. Protein sequence: CASSQASGTAGNTIYF.